A single sample gave rise to the 27 T cell receptor beta chains below, sequenced in a study of cytotoxic CD8 clonotypes in ibrutinib-treated CLL. Libraries were prepared by immunoSEQ multiplex PCR; TCRdb keeps only in-frame clonotypes and omits some of them. This sample yields approximately 330,000 clones, of which around four fifths are seen a single time; under 8.5% belongs to the top ten. The source material was PBMCs, sampled before ibrutinib treatment. The origin of the receptors is a human donor with chronic lymphocytic leukemia.

The gene calls are TRBV6-5 and TRBJ2-7, with D tentatively TRBD2 (5 bases). Germline V gene data show CDR1 as MNHEY and CDR2 as SVGAGI. V lost 8 bases, J lost 0 bases, and 8 bases lay in between. The CDR3 runs 12 residues. CDR3 nucleotides: TGTGCCAGCGGAGGCAGCTCCTACGAGCAGTACTTC. Protein: CASGGSSYEQYF.

This clone was recorded a few times. The chain uses TRBV27 and TRBJ1-5; the D is unclear. This CDR3 spans 13 amino acids. V was pared by 2 bases and J by 3 bases, with 5 bases between. Looked up from germline, CDR1 is MNHEY and CDR2 is SMNVEV (reference sequence). CDR3 DNA sequence: TGTGCCAGCAGTTTAACCAACAATCAGCCCCAGCATTTT. It specifies CASSLTNNQPQHF.

Of note for this clone: Mismatch with germline at one junction end may stem from a read error. The V call is TRBV9, the J call TRBJ2-2; D unresolved. CDR1 and CDR2 (germline): SGDLS, YYNGEE. The CDR3 is made up of 16 amino acids. CDR3 DNA sequence: TGTGCCAGCAGCCCGATACTCACCCCGAATACCGGGGAGCTGTTTTTT. This sequence encodes CASSPILTPNTGELFF.

The chain recombines TRBV9 with TRBJ2-7, with TRBD1 matching 7 bases. This CDR3 spans 14 amino acids. Germline CDR1 SGDLS, CDR2 YYNGEE. The V gene end was trimmed by 3 bases and the J gene end by 3 bases; junction bases not matched to a gene: 6. This CDR3 reads CASSAGQWGYEQYF. DNA of the CDR3: TGTGCCAGCAGCGCGGGACAGTGGGGCTACGAGCAGTACTTC.

This clone was seen a single time. The chain recombines TRBV11-1 with TRBJ2-3; D tentatively reads TRBD1 or TRBD2 (6 bases each). The CDR3 has 14 amino acids. Germline V lookup: CDR1 SGHAT, CDR2 FQDESV (reference sequence). V was clipped by 5 bases and J by 2 bases, with 11 bases between them. The CDR3 DNA is TGTGCCAGCAGCGCGGGACACGACACAGATACGCAGTATTTT. This translates into CASSAGHDTDTQYF.

The chain couples TRBV6-1 to TRBJ2-1; D gene unclear. The germline V and J ends were trimmed by 7 bases and 2 bases, with 15 bases remaining between them. The CDR3 contains 15 residues. CDR1 is MNHNS, CDR2 SASEGT, per germline. The CDR3 bases are TGTGCCAGCAAGGCTAGGCAGTTCACCTACAATGAGCAGTTCTTC. Protein: CASKARQFTYNEQFF.

The chain uses TRBV29-1 and TRBJ2-3; no clear D. V was clipped by 3 bases and J by 2 bases, with 18 bases between them. CDR1 is SQVTM and CDR2 is ANQGSEA in the germline V gene. This CDR3 spans 16 amino acids. CDR3 region: CSVERITHSITDTQYF. As DNA, the CDR3 is TGCAGCGTTGAGAGAATTACACATTCAATCACAGATACGCAGTATTTT.

The CDR3 is CASGAPLSTDTQYF. The DNA for the CDR3 is TGTGCTAGTGGTGCCCCCCTAAGCACAGATACGCAGTATTTT. The rearrangement uses TRBV12-5 and TRBJ2-3; D not resolved. Germline CDR1 and CDR2: LGHNT and FRNRAP. The CDR3 length is 14 residues. V lost 5 bases, J lost 0 bases, and 9 bases lay in between.

This clone is a singleton in its sample. The chain employs TRBV15 and TRBJ2-1; 10 nucleotides match TRBD2. V was clipped by 4 bases and J by 8 bases; unmatched bases: 8. The CDR3 is 15 residues long. Germline CDR1 reads LNHNV; CDR2 reads YYDKDF (reference sequence). The CDR3 DNA follows: TGTGCCACCAGCAATCAGCGGGGGGGAAGTCATGAGCAGTTCTTC. This translates into CATSNQRGGSHEQFF.

The genes are TRBV28 and TRBJ2-7; 13 bases map to TRBD2. CDR1 is MDHEN and CDR2 is SYDVKM in the germline V gene. This CDR3 region has 13 residues. Germline trimming cut 10 bases from V and 3 bases from J; bases unmatched to any gene: 3. In DNA, the CDR3 is TGTGCCACGACTAGCGGGAGGCTCTACGAGCAGTACTTC. Translating it yields CATTSGRLYEQYF. The entire variable domain, with the rest obtained from reference TRBV28 and TRBJ2-7, is as follows: DVKVTQSSRYLVKRTGEKVFLECVQDMDHENMFWYRQDPGLGLRLIYFSYDVKMKEKGDIPEGYSVSREKKERFSLILESASTNQTSMYLCATTSGRLYEQYFGPGTRLTVT.

This chain connects TRBV6-5 to TRBJ1-5; TRBD1 matches at 11 bases. The CDR3 length is 13 residues. Germline V lookup: CDR1 MNHEY, CDR2 SVGAGI. Trimming took 6 bases from V and 7 from J; bases not matched to a gene: 2. CDR3 sequence (DNA): TGTGCCAGCAGAGGGACAGGGGGACAGCCCCAGCATTTT. Protein: CASRGTGGQPQHF.

The V gene is TRBV28, the J gene TRBJ2-7, with TRBD1 matching 8 bases. This CDR3 comprises 15 residues. J gave up 5 bases and V 1 base, and 7 bases lay outside the gene matches. Germline loops: CDR1 MDHEN, CDR2 SYDVKM. CDR3 in amino acids: CASSLSAGGNNEQYF. For the CDR3, the DNA is TGTGCCAGCAGTTTATCAGCAGGGGGCAACAACGAGCAGTACTTC.

This chain uses TRBV4-3 with TRBJ2-1; weak D call: TRBD2 (5 bases). The CDR3 consists of 14 residues. From germline, CDR1 is LGHNA and CDR2 YSLEER. With 0 bases removed from V and 9 bases from J, the gap between germline ends came to 12 bases. This CDR3 reads CASSQESGYAEQFF. Written as DNA, the CDR3 is TGCGCCAGCAGCCAAGAGTCGGGGTACGCTGAGCAGTTCTTC.

The J gene is TRBJ1-5, the V gene TRBV4-2, with D maybe TRBD1 (6 bases). V was cut by 3 bases and J by 3 bases, with 9 bases left in between. CDR3 length: 14 residues. In germline, CDR1 is LGHNA, CDR2 YNFKEQ. The CDR3 reads CASSHSGVNQPQHF. CDR3 in DNA: TGTGCCAGCAGCCACTCAGGGGTCAATCAGCCCCAGCATTTT.

The J gene is TRBJ1-2, the V gene TRBV29-1, with TRBD1 identical over 10 bases. This CDR3 spans 15 amino acids. CDR1 and CDR2 from the germline V gene are SQVTM and ANQGSEA. Trimming took 2 bases from V and 6 from J; bases not matched to a gene: 9. The DNA of the CDR3 is TGCAGCGTTGAATCTCTTCTTGGACAGGGGGATGGCTACACCTTC. This codes for CSVESLLGQGDGYTF.

The chain recombines TRBV6-6 with TRBJ2-3; D is undetermined. CDR3 size: 14 residues. Per germline, CDR1 MNHNY and CDR2 SVGAGI (reference sequence). Trimming pared 9 bases from V and 1 base from J, leaving 14 bases between. CDR3 nucleotide sequence: TGTGCCAGTACCCGTCGCGGAGGCACAGATACGCAGTATTTT. The encoded protein is CASTRRGGTDTQYF.

The J gene is TRBJ2-5, the V gene TRBV7-9, with D tentatively TRBD1 or TRBD2 (6 bases each). V lost 7 bases and J lost 5, with 11 bases in between. Per germline, CDR1 SEHNR and CDR2 FQNEAQ (reference sequence). This CDR3 is 12 amino acids long. CDR3 protein: CASNGGAETQYF. The CDR3 coding sequence is TGTGCCAGCAACGGGGGCGCGGAGACCCAGTACTTC.

The chain combines TRBV6-5 with TRBJ2-7, with 9 bases lining up with TRBD2. Looked up from germline, CDR1 is MNHEY and CDR2 is SVGAGI. This CDR3 spans 16 amino acids. The trim removed 2 bases at V and 5 bases at J, leaving 10 bases unmatched. The CDR3: CASSYDVAGASHEQYF. The CDR3 region has the DNA TGTGCCAGCAGTTACGACGTAGCGGGAGCTTCCCACGAGCAGTACTTC.

Only one count was recorded for this clone. This chain uses TRBV13 with TRBJ2-7; TRBD1 matches 7 bases. Trimming removed 5 bases from V and 3 bases from J; junction bases left unmatched: 13. The CDR3 consists of 16 residues. Germline V gives CDR1 PRHDT, CDR2 FYEKMQ (reference sequence). CDR3 DNA sequence: TGTGCCAGCAGCCCCGACACCGGGACAGCTAACTACGAGCAGTACTTC. Residues: CASSPDTGTANYEQYF.

This rearrangement joins TRBV19 to TRBJ2-6, with no clear D. The length of the CDR3 is 14 residues. The germline V gene has CDR1 LNHDA and CDR2 SQIVND (reference sequence). V was shortened by 7 bases and J by 0 bases, with 7 bases between the two germline ends. This CDR3 reads CASKVVSGANVLTF. In DNA, the CDR3 is TGTGCCAGTAAGGTTGTCTCTGGGGCCAACGTCCTGACTTTC.

This clone was found once. Distinct nucleotide sequences in the sample also encode this CDR3. This chain joins TRBV5-1 and TRBJ2-5, with D perhaps TRBD2 (7 bases). This CDR3 has 13 residues. Trimming left V 2 bases short and J 5 bases short, with 10 bases between. Germline V CDR1 and CDR2: SGHRS, YFSETQ. DNA of the CDR3: TGCGCCAGCAGCTTAGGGGGAGGGGAGACCCAGTACTTC. This gives the protein CASSLGGGETQYF.

This sequence joins TRBV7-9 and TRBJ2-2; D ambiguous. This CDR3 is built from 15 residues. CDR1 and CDR2 from the germline V gene are SEHNR and FQNEAQ (reference sequence). V dropped 5 bases and J dropped 3 bases, with 13 bases sitting between them. Here the CDR3 reads CASSPTGPDTGELFF. DNA of the CDR3: TGTGCCAGCAGCCCCACCGGCCCTGACACCGGGGAGCTGTTTTTT.

The rearrangement joins TRBV21-1 to TRBJ2-4; TRBD2, the D gene given by the table, was not confirmed from the DNA. TRBV21-1 is given as a pseudogene. This CDR3 is built from 22 residues. In nucleotides, the CDR3 is TGTGCCAGCAGCAAAGCGGCTAGCGGGACTCCTACGCCCTTCTTGGTCATCTGCATTCAGTACTTC. It yields the protein CASSKAASGTPTPFLVICIQYF.

This clone was counted between two and nine times. The chain carries TRBV13 and TRBJ2-7, with TRBD2 matching 7 bases. Germline CDR1 PRHDT, CDR2 FYEKMQ (reference sequence). The CDR3 consists of 14 residues. Trimming at V came to 0 bases and at J to 5 bases, leaving 4 bases not matched to a gene. The CDR3 sequence is CASSLGLAEHEQYF. DNA of the CDR3: TGTGCCAGCAGCTTAGGGCTAGCGGAGCACGAGCAGTACTTC.

The rearrangement uses TRBV7-2 and TRBJ1-2; D is unclear. Germline V gene lookup returns CDR1 SGHTA and CDR2 FQGNSA. This CDR3 contains 15 residues. V shed 1 base and J shed 6 bases, with 15 bases lying between them. CDR3 nucleotides: TGTGCCAGCAGCTTAGGGCGTCCGGGAACGGATGGCTACACCTTC. Its translation is CASSLGRPGTDGYTF.

This chain connects TRBV6-1 to TRBJ1-4; D is possibly TRBD1 (6 bases). With 2 bases removed from V and 7 bases from J, the gap between germline ends came to 11 bases. Germline CDR1 MNHNS, CDR2 SASEGT. This CDR3 has 14 residues. The DNA for the CDR3 is TGTGCCAGCAGTGAAAACAGGGAGGGTGAAAAACTGTTTTTT. It specifies CASSENREGEKLFF.

V usage is TRBV10-3 and J usage is TRBJ2-5; possible D gene TRBD1, 6 bases. Germline V gives CDR1 ENHRY, CDR2 SYGVKD. This CDR3 comprises 13 residues. The ends were cut back, 4 bases at V and 3 bases at J, with 9 bases in the middle. The CDR3 nucleotides are TGTGCCATCAGTGGTAGGACAGAAGAGACCCAGTACTTC. Translation: CAISGRTEETQYF.